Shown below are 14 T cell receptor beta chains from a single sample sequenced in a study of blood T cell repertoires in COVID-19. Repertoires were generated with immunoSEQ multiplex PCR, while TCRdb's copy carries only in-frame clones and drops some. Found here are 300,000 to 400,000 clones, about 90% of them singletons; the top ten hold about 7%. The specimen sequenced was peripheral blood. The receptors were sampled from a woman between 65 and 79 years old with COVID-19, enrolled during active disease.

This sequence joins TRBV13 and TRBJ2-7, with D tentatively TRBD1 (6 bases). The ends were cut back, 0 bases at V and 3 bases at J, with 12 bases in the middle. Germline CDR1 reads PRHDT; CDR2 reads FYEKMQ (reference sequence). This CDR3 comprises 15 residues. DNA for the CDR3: TGTGCCAGCAGCTTAGGCAGGGGAAAGAGCTACGAGCAGTACTTC. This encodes CASSLGRGKSYEQYF.

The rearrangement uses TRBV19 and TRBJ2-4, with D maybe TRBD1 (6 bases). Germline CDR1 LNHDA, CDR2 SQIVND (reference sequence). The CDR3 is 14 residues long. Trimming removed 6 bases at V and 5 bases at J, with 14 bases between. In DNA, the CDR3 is TGTGCCAGTAGCCATCAGGGGAGAGAAAACATTCAGTACTTC. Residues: CASSHQGRENIQYF.

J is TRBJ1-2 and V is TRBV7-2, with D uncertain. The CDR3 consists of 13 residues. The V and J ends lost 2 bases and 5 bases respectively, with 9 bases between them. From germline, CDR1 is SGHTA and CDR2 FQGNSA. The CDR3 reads CASSLLTPYGYTF. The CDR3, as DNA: TGTGCCAGCAGCTTATTAACACCGTATGGCTACACCTTC.

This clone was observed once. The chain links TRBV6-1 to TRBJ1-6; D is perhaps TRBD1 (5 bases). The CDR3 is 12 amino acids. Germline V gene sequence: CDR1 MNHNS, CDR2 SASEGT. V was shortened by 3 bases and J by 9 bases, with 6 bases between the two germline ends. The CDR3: CASSDGGSPLHF. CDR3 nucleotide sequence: TGTGCCAGCAGTGACGGGGGTTCACCCCTCCACTTT.

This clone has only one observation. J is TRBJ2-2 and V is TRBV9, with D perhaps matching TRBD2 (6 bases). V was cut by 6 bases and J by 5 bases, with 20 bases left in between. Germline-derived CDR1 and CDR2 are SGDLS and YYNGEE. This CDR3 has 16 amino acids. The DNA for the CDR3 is TGTGCCAGCACATCCTCCTTGGGACTTATGACCGGGGAGCTGTTTTTT. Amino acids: CASTSSLGLMTGELFF. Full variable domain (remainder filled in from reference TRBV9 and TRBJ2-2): DSGVTQTPKHLITATGQRVTLRCSPRSGDLSVYWYQQSLDQGLQFLIQYYNGEERAKGNILERFSAQQFPDLHSELNLSSLELGDSALYFCASTSSLGLMTGELFFGEGSRLTVL.

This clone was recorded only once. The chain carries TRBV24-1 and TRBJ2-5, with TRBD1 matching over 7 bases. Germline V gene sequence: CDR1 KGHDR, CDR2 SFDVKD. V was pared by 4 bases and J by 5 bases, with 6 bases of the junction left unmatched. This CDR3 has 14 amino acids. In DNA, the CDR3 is TGTGCCACCAGTGACCCGACAGGGCGGGAGACCCAGTACTTC. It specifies CATSDPTGRETQYF.

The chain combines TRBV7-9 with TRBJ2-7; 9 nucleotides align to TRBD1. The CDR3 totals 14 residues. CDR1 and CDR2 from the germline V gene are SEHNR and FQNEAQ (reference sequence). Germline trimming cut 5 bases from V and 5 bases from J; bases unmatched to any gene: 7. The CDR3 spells CASSPGTGNNEQYF. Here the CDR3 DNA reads TGTGCCAGCAGCCCCGGGACAGGGAACAACGAGCAGTACTTC. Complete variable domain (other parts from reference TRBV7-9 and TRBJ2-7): DTGVSQNPRHKITKRGQNVTFRCDPISEHNRLYWYRQTLGQGPEFLTYFQNEAQLEKSRLLSDRFSAERPKGSFSTLEIQRTEQGDSAMYLCASSPGTGNNEQYFGPGTRLTVT.

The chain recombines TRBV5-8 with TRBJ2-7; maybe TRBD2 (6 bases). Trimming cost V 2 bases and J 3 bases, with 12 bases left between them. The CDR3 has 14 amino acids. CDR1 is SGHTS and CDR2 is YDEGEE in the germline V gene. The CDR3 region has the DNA TGTGCCAGCAGCTTTAACGGGGGAGTCTACGAGCAGTACTTC. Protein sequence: CASSFNGGVYEQYF.

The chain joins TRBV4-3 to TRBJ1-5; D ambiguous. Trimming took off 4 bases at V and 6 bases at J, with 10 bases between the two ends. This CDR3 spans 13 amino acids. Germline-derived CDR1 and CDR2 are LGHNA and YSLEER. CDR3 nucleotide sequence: TGCGCCAGCAGCCCCGTACTCACTCAGCCCCAGCATTTT. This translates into CASSPVLTQPQHF.

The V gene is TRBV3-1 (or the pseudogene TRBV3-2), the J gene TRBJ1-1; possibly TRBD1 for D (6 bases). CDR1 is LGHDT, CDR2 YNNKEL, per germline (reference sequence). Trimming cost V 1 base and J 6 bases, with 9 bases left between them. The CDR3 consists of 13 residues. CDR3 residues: CASSQAQGPEAFF. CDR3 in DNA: TGTGCCAGCAGCCAAGCACAGGGTCCTGAAGCTTTCTTT.

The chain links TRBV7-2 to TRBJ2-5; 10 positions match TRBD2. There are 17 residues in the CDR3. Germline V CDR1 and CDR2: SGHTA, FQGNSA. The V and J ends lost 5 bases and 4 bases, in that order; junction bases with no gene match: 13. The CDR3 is CASSRVGSGGARETQYF. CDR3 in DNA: TGTGCCAGCAGCCGGGTCGGGAGCGGGGGGGCGAGAGAGACCCAGTACTTC.

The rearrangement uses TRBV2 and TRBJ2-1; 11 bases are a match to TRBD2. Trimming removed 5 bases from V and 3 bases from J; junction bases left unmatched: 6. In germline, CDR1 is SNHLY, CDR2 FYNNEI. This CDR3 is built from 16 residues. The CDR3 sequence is CASSHSGGAFYNEQFF. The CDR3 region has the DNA TGTGCCAGCAGTCATAGCGGGGGGGCCTTCTACAATGAGCAGTTCTTC.

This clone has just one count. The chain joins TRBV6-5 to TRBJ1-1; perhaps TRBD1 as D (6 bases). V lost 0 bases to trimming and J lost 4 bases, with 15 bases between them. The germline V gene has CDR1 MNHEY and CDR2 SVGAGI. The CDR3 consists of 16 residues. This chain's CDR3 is CASSYSDIGGATEAFF. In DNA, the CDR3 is TGTGCCAGCAGTTACTCTGATATAGGGGGAGCCACTGAAGCTTTCTTT.

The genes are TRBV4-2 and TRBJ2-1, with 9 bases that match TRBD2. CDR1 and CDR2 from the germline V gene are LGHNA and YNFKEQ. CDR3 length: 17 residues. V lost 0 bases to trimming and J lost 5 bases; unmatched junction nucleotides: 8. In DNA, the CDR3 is TGTGCCAGCAGCCAAGATTGGCGGGGGGGCGGGAACAATGAGCAGTTCTTC. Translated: CASSQDWRGGGNNEQFF.